The following is a T cell receptor (beta chain) sequence with its context. The data belong to a study of blood T cell repertoires in COVID-19. Trimming removed 3 bases from V and 4 bases from J, with 18 bases in between. Germline CDR1 and CDR2: MGHRA and YSYEKL. The CDR3 spans 17 residues. Generated by immunoSEQ multiplex PCR, the TCRdb table keeps only in-frame clones and is missing some. The table includes 280,000 or so clones, roughly nine tenths detected once. Sequencing used PBMCs or T cells enriched from blood (not recorded which). The gene calls are TRBV4-1 and TRBJ1-4, with D possibly matching TRBD1 (6 bases). The sequence was collected from a woman in her thirties or forties who had recovered from COVID-19. As DNA, the CDR3 is TGCGCCAGCAGCCAGGGTCGGCAGGGGAGAATTAATGAAAAACTGTTTTTT. Translating it yields CASSQGRQGRINEKLFF.